The T cell receptor beta chain described here comes from a study of cytomegalovirus exposure and HLA in healthy donors. CDR3 length equals 14 residues. In germline, CDR1 is GTSNPN, CDR2 SVGIG (reference sequence). Trimming took off 2 bases at V and 0 bases at J, with 11 bases between the two ends. This clone was recorded only once. The antigen is undetermined. General study results and limits: It was 164 TCR beta chains that were listed as cytomegalovirus-associated. Per published reports, the classifier diagnosed cytomegalovirus status with high specificity and sensitivity. In the 130 or so validation repertoires, about 94% of cluster scores exceeded 0, per a later analysis.

Profiling relied on immunoSEQ multiplex PCR, and the TCRdb table lists in-frame clones only, not all of them. The data show roughly 100,000 clones, roughly 94% seen once. The chain is built from TRBV30 and TRBJ2-7, with D uncertain. Sample: PBMCs. This TCR derives from a woman aged 18-30 years in good health and CMV-seronegative. The CDR3 loop reads CAWSLEVDSYEQYF. The CDR3 DNA sequence: TGTGCCTGGAGTCTCGAAGTAGACTCCTACGAGCAGTACTTC.